This T cell receptor (beta chain) was profiled in a study of T cells in Graves' hyperthyroidism and ophthalmopathy. Study results and limitations: The model forecast ophthalmopathy, anticipating it by a median around 6.5 months before onset. Stable hyperthyroidism and ophthalmopathy were separated using 13 V-J signatures.

RNA transcripts provided the source from which TCR beta CDR3 regions were amplified. Initially, a first-round RT-PCR of the TCR CDR3 employed the HTBI primer set. Via MiXCR, TCRdb re-called the multiplex PCR reads, giving one row per CDR3 protein. The table lists about 740,000 distinct CDR3 sequences, less than 15% of them singletons. On this clonotype: Its antigen is undetermined.

The V gene's germline CDR1 is LNHNV and CDR2 YYDKDF (reference sequence). With 1 base removed from V and 8 bases from J, the gap between germline ends came to 11 bases. This CDR3 contains 13 residues. The chain employs TRBV15 and TRBJ1-2; tentative D call: TRBD1 (5 bases). The specimen was blood. The sequence came from a woman in her late teens or twenties with Graves' hyperthyroidism. The chain's CDR3 is CATSRVRDRGYTF. The CDR3 DNA reads TGTGCCACCAGCAGAGTCCGGGACCGGGGCTACACCTTC.